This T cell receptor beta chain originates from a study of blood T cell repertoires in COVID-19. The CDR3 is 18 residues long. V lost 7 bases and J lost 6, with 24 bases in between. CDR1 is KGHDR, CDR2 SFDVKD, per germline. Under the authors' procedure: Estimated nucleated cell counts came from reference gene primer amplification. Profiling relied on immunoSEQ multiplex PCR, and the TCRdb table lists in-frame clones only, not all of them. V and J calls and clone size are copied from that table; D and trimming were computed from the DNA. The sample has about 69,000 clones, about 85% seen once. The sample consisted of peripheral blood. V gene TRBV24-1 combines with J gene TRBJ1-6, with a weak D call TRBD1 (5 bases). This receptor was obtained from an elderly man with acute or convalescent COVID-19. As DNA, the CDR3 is TGTGCCACCAGCGACCTTTCTTTGACAGCCGAAATTAATTCACCCCTCCACTTT. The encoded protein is CATSDLSLTAEINSPLHF.